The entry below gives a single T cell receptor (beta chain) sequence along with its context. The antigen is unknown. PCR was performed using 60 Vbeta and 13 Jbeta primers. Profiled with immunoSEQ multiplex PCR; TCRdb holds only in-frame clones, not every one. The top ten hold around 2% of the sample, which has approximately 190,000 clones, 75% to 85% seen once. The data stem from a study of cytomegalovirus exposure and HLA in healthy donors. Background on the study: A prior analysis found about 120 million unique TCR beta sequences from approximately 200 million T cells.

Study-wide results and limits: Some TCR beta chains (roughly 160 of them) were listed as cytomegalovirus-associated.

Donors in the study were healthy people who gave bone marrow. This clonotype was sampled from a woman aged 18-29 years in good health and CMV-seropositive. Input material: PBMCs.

The CDR3 nucleotides read TGTGCCAGCTCACTGGACAGGGTTGAAGCTTTCTTT. It is translated as CASSLDRVEAFF. V and J are TRBV18 and TRBJ1-1, with 8 positions matching TRBD1. The CDR3 loop spans 12 amino acids. J was trimmed by 7 bases and V by 4 bases; bases with no gene match: 2. Germline V gene sequence: CDR1 KGHSH, CDR2 LQKENI.